This T cell receptor (beta chain) was identified in a study of T-cell memory formation after mild COVID-19. Overall study context: The study found TCR clusters largely donor specific. Broader study findings: Memory sampled before infection contained some responding clones, suggesting cross-reactive memory joined.

TCRdb reprocessed the 5' RACE reads via MiXCR and lists one record per CDR3 protein. The table lists 550,000 to 700,000 distinct CDR3 sequences, 15% to 20% of them singletons. For this clonotype: Its antigen remains unknown.

V gave up 2 bases and J gave up 5 bases, with 15 bases separating them. The CDR3 loop spans 15 amino acids. Germline V lookup: CDR1 MNHEY, CDR2 SVGEGT. The TCR was taken from an adult woman who had mild COVID-19 (a few samples of this study predate the infection). Cell type and time point are not known. Sequenced material: PBMCs or a T cell subset sorted from them (not recorded which). This chain links TRBV6-2 or TRBV6-3 with TRBJ2-5, with TRBD2 as a possible D gene (6 bases). In DNA form, the CDR3 reads TGTGCCAGCAGTTACCTAGGACTAATGGGCGAGACCCAGTACTTC. The encoded protein is CASSYLGLMGETQYF.